This TCR beta chain was documented in a study of blood T cells in healthy people across ages. Isolation per sample recovered at least 6 million PBMCs. As for this clonotype: The antigen remains undetermined.

The germline V gene encodes CDR1 KGHSH and CDR2 LQKENI. The CDR3 loop spans 13 amino acids. Trimming removed 4 bases from V and 9 bases from J; junction bases left unmatched: 7. The authors ran a second PCR of about 6 to 11 cycles using a sample-barcoded 5' primer and a J-beta primer mix. TCRdb used MiXCR to reprocess the 5' RACE reads, holding one entry per CDR3 protein. The repertoire holds fewer than 1,000,000 distinct CDR3 sequences, with approximately 44% as singletons. Study-level points and caveats: Age advanced and TCR beta diversity per million T cells fell, roughly linearly. TCR beta diversity correlated strongly with naive T cell percentage.

Sequencing was performed on blood. The V and J genes are TRBV18 and TRBJ1-2, with 8 bases that match TRBD1. This sequence was found in a man in his 60s in good health. Here the CDR3 DNA reads TGTGCCAGCTCACAACAGGGGGACGGTCGCTACACCTTC. Its protein is CASSQQGDGRYTF.